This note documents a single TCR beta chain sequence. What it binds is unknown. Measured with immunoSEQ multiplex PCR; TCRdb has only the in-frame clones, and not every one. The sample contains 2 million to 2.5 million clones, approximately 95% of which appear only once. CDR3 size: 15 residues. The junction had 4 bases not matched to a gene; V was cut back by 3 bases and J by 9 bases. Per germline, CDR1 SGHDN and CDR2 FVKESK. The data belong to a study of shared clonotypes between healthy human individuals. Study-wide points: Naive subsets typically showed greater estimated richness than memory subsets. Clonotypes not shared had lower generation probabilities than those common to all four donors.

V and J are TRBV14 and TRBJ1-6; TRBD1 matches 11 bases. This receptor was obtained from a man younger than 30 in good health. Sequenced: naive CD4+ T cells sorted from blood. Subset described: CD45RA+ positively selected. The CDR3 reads CASSHGQGAGSPLHF. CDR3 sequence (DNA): TGTGCCAGCAGCCACGGACAGGGGGCTGGTTCACCCCTCCACTTT.